This T cell receptor (beta chain) derives from a study of cytotoxic CD8 clonotypes in ibrutinib-treated CLL. The table came from immunoSEQ multiplex PCR; TCRdb's copy has only in-frame clones and leaves some out. The profile shows 250,000 to 350,000 clones, roughly three quarters of them singletons. CDR1 and CDR2 from the germline V gene are SGHAT and FQNNGV. The CDR3 contains 15 residues. V dropped 5 bases and J dropped 4; count of bases not matched to a gene: 5. The source material was PBMCs, sampled at disease progression, from a patient treated with ibrutinib. This rearrangement joins TRBV11-2 to TRBJ2-1; 10 bases fit TRBD2. This TCR was recovered from a human donor with chronic lymphocytic leukemia. The CDR3 coding sequence is TGTGCCAGCAGCACCGGACTAGCGGTGTACAATGAGCAGTTCTTC. Protein: CASSTGLAVYNEQFF.